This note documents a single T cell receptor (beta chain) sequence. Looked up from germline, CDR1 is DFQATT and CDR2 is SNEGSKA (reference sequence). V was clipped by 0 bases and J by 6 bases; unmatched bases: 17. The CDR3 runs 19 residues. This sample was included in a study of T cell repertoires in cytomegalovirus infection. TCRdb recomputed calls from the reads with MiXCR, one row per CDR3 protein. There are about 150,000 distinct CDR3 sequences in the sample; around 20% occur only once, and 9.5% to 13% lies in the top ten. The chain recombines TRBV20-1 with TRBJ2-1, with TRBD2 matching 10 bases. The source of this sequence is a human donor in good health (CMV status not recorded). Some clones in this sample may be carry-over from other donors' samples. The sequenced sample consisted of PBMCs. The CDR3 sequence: CSARDRGAGGPSSRNEQFF. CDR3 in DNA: TGCAGTGCTAGAGATAGAGGAGCGGGGGGGCCTTCTAGTCGCAATGAGCAGTTCTTC.